This T cell receptor (beta chain) was recovered during a study of a mutant IDH1 vaccine in newly diagnosed glioma. For the study at large: Patients previously underwent radiotherapy, temozolomide, or both, and most underwent both.

Indicated time point: week 23, last vaccination. Topical imiquimod was applied with each vaccine dose, which held 300 ug of mutant IDH1 20-mer peptide. In every donor, the tumor was a new WHO grade 3 or 4 IDH1-mutant, ATRX-lost astrocytoma. Generated by immunoSEQ multiplex PCR, the TCRdb table keeps only in-frame clones and is missing some. The sample yields about 60,000 clones, over 70% seen once. Notes on this clone: What it recognizes is unknown.

The J segment lost 8 bases and the V segment lost 2 bases, leaving 6 bases of the junction unmatched. Per the germline V gene, CDR1 is SGHVS and CDR2 is FNYEAQ. The CDR3 totals 14 residues. The chain combines TRBV7-6 with TRBJ2-1; TRBD1 aligns across 7 bases. The source is a man younger than 30 with glioma. Material: PBMCs, obtained from a glioma patient whose treatment included an IDH1 peptide vaccine. The CDR3: CASSLYEGADEQFF. The CDR3 DNA sequence: TGTGCCAGCAGCTTATATGAGGGGGCGGATGAGCAGTTCTTC.